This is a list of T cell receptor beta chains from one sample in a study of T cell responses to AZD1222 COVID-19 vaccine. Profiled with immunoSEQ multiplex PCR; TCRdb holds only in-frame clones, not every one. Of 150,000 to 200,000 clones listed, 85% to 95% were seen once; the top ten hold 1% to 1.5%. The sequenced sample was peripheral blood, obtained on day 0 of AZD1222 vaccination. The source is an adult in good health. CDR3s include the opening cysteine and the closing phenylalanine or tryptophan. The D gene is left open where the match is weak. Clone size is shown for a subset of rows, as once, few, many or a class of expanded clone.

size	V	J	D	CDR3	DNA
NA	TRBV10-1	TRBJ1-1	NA	CASRGGANTEAFF	TGCGCCAGCAGAGGGGGTGCGAACACTGAAGCTTTCTTT
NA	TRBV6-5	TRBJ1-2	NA	CASRQDPYGYTF	TGTGCCAGCAGGCAGGATCCCTATGGCTACACCTTC
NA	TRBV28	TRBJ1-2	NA	CASSWDNRQGYTF	TGTGCCAGCAGTTGGGACAACCGCCAGGGCTACACCTTC
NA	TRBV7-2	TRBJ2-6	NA	CASSQTGGANVLTF	TGTGCCAGCAGCCAGACTGGTGGGGCCAACGTCCTGACTTTC
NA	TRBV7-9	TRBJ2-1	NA	CASSSPSGFYNEQFF	TGTGCCAGCAGCTCACCCTCGGGGTTTTACAATGAGCAGTTCTTC
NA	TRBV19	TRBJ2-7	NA	CASSIDPGDEQYF	TGTGCCAGTAGTATAGATCCCGGCGACGAGCAGTACTTC
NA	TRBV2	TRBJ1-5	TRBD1	CASGTVYNQPQHF	TGTGCCAGTGGGACAGTATACAATCAGCCCCAGCATTTT
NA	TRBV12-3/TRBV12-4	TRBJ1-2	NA	CASSPLGGGYTF	TGTGCCAGCAGTCCTCTCGGCGGTGGCTACACCTTC
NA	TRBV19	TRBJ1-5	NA	CASSVGGGQPQHF	TGTGCCAGTAGTGTGGGGGGTGGTCAGCCCCAGCATTTT
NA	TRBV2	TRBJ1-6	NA	CASDGFENSPLHF	TGTGCCAGCGATGGTTTCGAGAATTCACCCCTCCACTTT
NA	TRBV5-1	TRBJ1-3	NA	CASSQAASSGNTIYF	TGCGCCAGCAGCCAAGCAGCCAGCTCTGGAAACACCATATATTTT
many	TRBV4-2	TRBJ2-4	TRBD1	CASSPGQGQNIQYF	TGTGCCAGCAGCCCTGGACAGGGCCAAAACATTCAGTACTTC
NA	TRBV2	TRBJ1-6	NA	CASTPRGTTIASLHF	TGTGCCAGCACACCACGGGGGACCACAATCGCATCCCTCCACTTT
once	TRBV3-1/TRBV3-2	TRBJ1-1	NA	CASSQGGNTEAFF	TGTGCCAGCAGCCAAGGTGGGAACACTGAAGCTTTCTTT
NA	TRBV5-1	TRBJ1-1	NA	CASRTAWMNTEAFF	TGCGCCAGCAGGACGGCCTGGATGAACACTGAAGCTTTCTTT
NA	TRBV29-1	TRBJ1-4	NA	CSVYREKLFF	TGCAGCGTTTACCGTGAAAAACTGTTTTTT
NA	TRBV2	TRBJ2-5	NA	CASGRVQETQYF	TGTGCCAGCGGCAGGGTCCAAGAGACCCAGTACTTC
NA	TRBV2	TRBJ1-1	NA	CARSGVVTEAFF	TGTGCCAGAAGTGGGGTGGTCACTGAAGCTTTCTTT
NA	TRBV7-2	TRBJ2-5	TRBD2	CASSSSGLASETQYF	TGTGCCAGCAGCTCCTCGGGACTAGCTTCAGAGACCCAGTACTTC
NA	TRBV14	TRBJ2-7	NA	CASSQVTEQYF	TGTGCCAGCAGCCAAGTAACGGAGCAGTACTTC
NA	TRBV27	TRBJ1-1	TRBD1	CASSLLGQGGPGEAFF	TGTGCCAGCAGTTTACTGGGACAGGGGGGTCCGGGTGAAGCTTTCTTT
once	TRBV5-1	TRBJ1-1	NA	CASSFFGSTEAFF	TGCGCCAGCAGCTTTTTCGGAAGCACTGAAGCTTTCTTT
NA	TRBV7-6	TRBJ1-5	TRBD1	CASSPDRVSNQPQHF	TGTGCCAGCAGCCCCGACAGGGTTAGCAATCAGCCCCAGCATTTT
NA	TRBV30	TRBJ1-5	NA	CAWSRTPGGNQPQHF	TGTGCCTGGAGCCGGACCCCGGGCGGCAATCAGCCCCAGCATTTT